This entry lists 8 T cell receptor beta chains sequenced from one sample in a study of shared clonotypes between healthy human individuals (dated by TCRdb to the early 2020s). The library was generated by the immunoSEQ multiplex PCR assay. TCRdb holds this immuneACCESS table with in-frame rearrangements only. Some clones are missing; in checked studies, unresolved V genes explain under half, and the rest has no known cause. Here the sample has approximately 1.5 million clones; approximately 98% occur a single time. The biggest ten clones account for about 0.4% of the sample. The sequenced sample consisted of naive CD4+ T cells sorted from blood. Per the publication, the cell subset or site label means: CD45RA+ positively selected. These receptors all stem from a man aged 25-40 years in good health.

V is TRBV18 and J is TRBJ1-5; 7 nucleotides match TRBD1. CDR1 and CDR2 (germline): KGHSH, LQKENI. Losses at the gene ends were 6 bases for V and 3 bases for J; bases not matched to a gene: 2. The CDR3 spans 13 residues. The CDR3 coding sequence is TGTGCCAGCTCCGGGACAGACAATCAGCCCCAGCATTTT. Translating it yields CASSGTDNQPQHF.

The V and J genes are TRBV29-1 and TRBJ2-2; the D call may be TRBD1 or TRBD2 (5 bases each). V dropped 6 bases and J dropped 9 bases, with 20 bases sitting between them. The CDR3 runs to 14 residues. Germline V gene sequence: CDR1 SQVTM, CDR2 ANQGSEA. DNA for the CDR3: TGCAGCGTACGATTCGGGACCCTAGGCAGGGAGCTGTTTTTT. Its protein is CSVRFGTLGRELFF.

The chain joins TRBV11-3 to TRBJ2-1; a possible D gene is TRBD1 (7 bases). V was clipped by 5 bases and J by 9 bases, with 11 bases between them. The CDR3 is 12 residues long. CDR1 is SGHNT, CDR2 YENEEA, per germline. The CDR3 nucleotides read TGTGCCAGCAGCGCAGGGGGGCGTGAGCAGTTCTTC. Amino acid sequence: CASSAGGREQFF.

The J gene is TRBJ2-7, the V gene TRBV9, with D tentatively TRBD2 (5 bases). V lost 3 bases to trimming and J lost 3 bases, with 13 bases between them. Per germline, CDR1 SGDLS and CDR2 YYNGEE. The CDR3 runs to 14 residues. CDR3 bases: TGTGCCAGCAGCGCAACGGGAAACAACTACGAGCAGTACTTC. The encoded protein is CASSATGNNYEQYF.

This chain uses TRBV7-9 with TRBJ2-1; D uncertain. Germline V gene lookup returns CDR1 SEHNR and CDR2 FQNEAQ (reference sequence). Between the trimmed V and J ends, which lost 5 bases and 14 bases, there was a span of 13 bases. This CDR3 region has 11 residues. The CDR3 protein is CASSQPGAEFF. In DNA form, the CDR3 reads TGTGCCAGCAGCCAACCGGGCGCGGAGTTCTTC.

This clone was seen only once. J is TRBJ2-5 and V is TRBV10-2, with a weak D call TRBD2 (11 bases). Germline V gene sequence: CDR1 WSHSY, CDR2 SAAADI. This CDR3 is built from 14 residues. V lost 8 bases, J lost 9 bases, and 22 bases lay in between. CDR3 loop: CASGVAGGTGAQYF. CDR3 nucleotide sequence: TGCGCCAGCGGGGTAGCGGGAGGGACAGGGGCCCAGTACTTC.

This clone was detected only once. This CDR3 is CASSLIGRNYGYTF. In DNA form, the CDR3 reads TGTGCCAGCAGCTTAATCGGACGGAACTATGGCTACACCTTC. The rearrangement links TRBV7-2 to TRBJ1-2; unclear D gene. There are 14 residues in the CDR3. Trimming pared 2 bases from V and 2 bases from J, leaving 9 bases between. Germline lookup yields CDR1 SGHTA and CDR2 FQGNSA.

V gene TRBV7-7 combines with J gene TRBJ2-2; D is unclear. CDR3 length: 16 amino acids. Germline CDR1 SSHAT, CDR2 FNYEAQ (reference sequence). V dropped 5 bases and J dropped 5 bases, with 18 bases sitting between them. CDR3 residues: CASSPTALGTTGELFF. CDR3 bases: TGTGCCAGCAGCCCTACCGCTCTAGGCACTACCGGGGAGCTGTTTTTT.